This T cell receptor beta chain was observed in a study of cytomegalovirus exposure and HLA in healthy donors. Study at large: From donors who were HLA-typed, an early data release held approximately 84 million unique TCRs. Study-wide points: Association of around 17,000 TCR beta sequences with HLA alleles was found at 0.05 false discovery rate in a later analysis. Reports indicate that TCR beta sequences accurately predicted the HLA-A and HLA-B alleles of most subjects.

13 Jbeta primers and 60 Vbeta primers were used for the PCR. The authors' processing: Later reanalysis found around 80 million unique TCR beta chains, around 10 million of them shared. Only in-frame clones appear in the TCRdb table, and some are missing; sequencing was by immunoSEQ multiplex PCR. D and trimming were read from the DNA, whereas the V and J calls and clone size are those reported in that table. Seen here are some 180,000 clones, about four fifths observed once, and the top ten hold roughly 2.7%. The junction had 6 bases not matched to a gene; V was cut back by 6 bases and J by 2 bases. CDR1 is MGHRA, CDR2 YSYEKL, per germline. This CDR3 comprises 15 residues. Turning to this clone: Its antigen is unknown.

Material: PBMCs. The source of this sequence is a female donor in good health and CMV-seronegative. V usage is TRBV4-1 and J usage is TRBJ1-3, with TRBD1 matching 8 bases. The CDR3 region is CASSSRGLAGNTIYF. The CDR3 DNA follows: TGCGCCAGCAGTTCCAGGGGGCTGGCTGGAAACACCATATATTTT.